Each of the 21 T cell receptor beta chains below was sequenced from the same sample in a study of vaccination and CD4 T cells after COVID-19. Sample treatment: approximately nine-day PBMC culture with coronavirus spike peptide pools or control peptides (ViraFEST assay). No cognate antigen is known for these TCRs. Oncomine TCR Beta short-read sequencing was applied to DNA from cultured CD4+ T cells. TCRdb reprocessed the PCR reads via MiXCR and lists one record per CDR3 protein. The table has about 15,000 distinct CDR3 sequences, 40% to 65% seen once. Sequencing used CD4+ T cells from blood, cultured in vitro, obtained before SARS-CoV-2 vaccination. The origin of the receptors is a human donor who had recovered from COVID-19.

The V gene is TRBV12-3 or TRBV12-4, the J gene TRBJ2-5, with no clear D. CDR3 length: 12 residues. V was shortened by 6 bases and J by 7 bases, with 12 bases between the two germline ends. CDR3 sequence reads: CASSPNSGTQYF. The CDR3 DNA sequence: TGTGCCAGCAGCCCGAACAGTGGGACCCAGTACTTC.

The rearrangement links TRBV28 to TRBJ2-3; the D gene is possibly TRBD2 (7 bases). The germline gives CDR1 MDHEN, CDR2 SYDVKM. The CDR3 extends over 15 amino acids. V shed 3 bases and J shed 8 bases, with 18 bases lying between them. CDR3 loop: CASSFGLAGAGTQYF. In nucleotides, the CDR3 is TGTGCCAGCAGTTTTGGCCTCGCGGGGGCAGGTACGCAGTATTTT.

The chain employs TRBV7-3 and TRBJ2-1; D is uncertain. The V gene's germline CDR1 is SGHTA and CDR2 FQGTGA. CDR3 length: 14 residues. V was clipped by 3 bases and J by 6 bases, with 12 bases between them. The CDR3 DNA reads TGTGCCAGCAGCTTCCTAGGTAATGGCAATGAGCAGTTCTTC. Amino acids: CASSFLGNGNEQFF.

The rearrangement joins TRBV20-1 to TRBJ2-7; TRBD1 agrees at 7 bases. Trimming removed 4 bases from V and 2 bases from J; junction bases left unmatched: 5. The CDR3 extends over 13 amino acids. CDR1 and CDR2 (germline): DFQATT, SNEGSKA (reference sequence). The CDR3 sequence is CSANMGTAYEQYF. For the CDR3, the DNA is TGCAGTGCTAATATGGGGACAGCCTACGAGCAGTACTTC.

This clonotype was counted between two and nine times. The chain carries TRBV7-9 and TRBJ1-6; 9 nucleotides match TRBD1. There are 17 residues in the CDR3. Trimming cost V 5 bases and J 10 bases; bases outside gene matches: 15. The germline gives CDR1 SEHNR, CDR2 FQNEAQ (reference sequence). CDR3 loop: CASSPGTGRDAKSPLHF. The CDR3 DNA is TGTGCCAGCAGCCCGGGGACAGGGAGGGATGCTAAGTCACCCCTCCACTTT. The variable domain in full, with the rest retrieved from reference TRBV7-9 and TRBJ1-6, is DTGVSQNPRHKITKRGQNVTFRCDPISEHNRLYWYRQTLGQGPEFLTYFQNEAQLEKSRLLSDRFSAERPKGSFSTLEIQRTEQGDSAMYLCASSPGTGRDAKSPLHFGNGTRLTVT.

The chain is built from TRBV14 and TRBJ2-1; TRBD2 agrees at 13 bases. Per the germline V gene, CDR1 is SGHDN and CDR2 is FVKESK. This CDR3 spans 17 amino acids. Trimming at V came to 4 bases and at J to 8 bases, leaving 11 bases not matched to a gene. The CDR3 DNA reads TGTGCCAGCAGCCCGACCCCCGGGACTAGCGGGAAGGATGAGCAGTTCTTC. This codes for CASSPTPGTSGKDEQFF.

The J gene is TRBJ1-1, the V gene TRBV6-5; 8 bases map to TRBD1. V shed 4 bases, J shed 0 bases, and the junction held 4 bases outside the gene matches. This CDR3 is built from 15 residues. The germline gives CDR1 MNHEY, CDR2 SVGAGI. CDR3 sequence reads: CASSSGGLVNTEAFF. CDR3 bases: TGTGCCAGCAGTTCAGGGGGCCTTGTGAACACTGAAGCTTTCTTT.

The chain recombines TRBV20-1 with TRBJ2-6; TRBD2 is a possible D gene (5 bases). Trimming stripped 6 bases from V and 0 bases from J, with 12 bases between. The CDR3 runs to 15 residues. Germline V gives CDR1 DFQATT, CDR2 SNEGSKA (reference sequence). CDR3 DNA: TGCAGTGCCCCGAGGGCCGTCTCTGGGGCCAACGTCCTGACTTTC. It codes for CSAPRAVSGANVLTF.

This sequence joins TRBV10-3 and TRBJ1-1, with D possibly matching TRBD1 (5 bases). Germline lookup yields CDR1 ENHRY and CDR2 SYGVKD. CDR3 length: 13 amino acids. Trimming left V 4 bases short and J 4 bases short, with 10 bases between. This CDR3 reads CAISGSGTTEAFF. The CDR3 bases are TGTGCCATCAGTGGGTCCGGGACCACTGAAGCTTTCTTT.

This clonotype is labeled as large. The genes are TRBV12-3 or TRBV12-4 and TRBJ1-1, with unresolved D. V lost 6 bases to trimming and J lost 11 bases, with 19 bases between them. The CDR3 extends over 13 amino acids. The CDR3 sequence is CASSFLQGGRAFF. CDR3 DNA: TGTGCCAGCAGCTTCCTACAAGGAGGGAGGGCTTTCTTT.

A few counts support this clonotype. The chain links TRBV6-2 or TRBV6-3 to TRBJ1-5; no clear D. The CDR3 sequence is 14 residues long. In germline, CDR1 is MNHEY, CDR2 SVGEGT. Trimming removed 1 base at V and 4 bases at J, with 8 bases between. CDR3 region: CASSYFAKNQPQHF. The CDR3 DNA is TGTGCCAGCAGTTACTTTGCCAAGAATCAGCCCCAGCATTTT.

The chain links TRBV7-9 to TRBJ1-4; 7 positions match TRBD1. The junction had 6 bases not matched to a gene; V was cut back by 4 bases and J by 4 bases. In germline, CDR1 is SEHNR, CDR2 FQNEAQ (reference sequence). CDR3 length equals 15 residues. The CDR3 loop reads CASSSDRQNNEKLFF. The CDR3 DNA reads as TGTGCCAGCAGCTCGGACAGGCAAAATAATGAAAAACTGTTTTTT.

This chain links TRBV14 with TRBJ2-5; unclear D gene. The CDR3 covers 14 residues. Trimming pared 1 base from V and 4 bases from J, leaving 10 bases between. Germline CDR1 reads SGHDN; CDR2 reads FVKESK. For the CDR3, the DNA is TGTGCCAGCAGCCAAGGGGCTAGGTCAGAGACCCAGTACTTC. Translating it yields CASSQGARSETQYF.

The rearrangement joins TRBV7-8 to TRBJ2-7, with TRBD1 identical over 8 bases. Trimming took 5 bases from V and 3 from J; bases not matched to a gene: 9. Germline V CDR1 and CDR2: SGHVS, FQNEAQ. The CDR3 length is 15 residues. The DNA for the CDR3 is TGTGCCAGCAGCCCCACCCTTGGACAGGGCTACGAGCAGTACTTC. It translates to CASSPTLGQGYEQYF.

The chain links TRBV19 to TRBJ2-3, with 12 bases matching TRBD1. This CDR3 contains 16 residues. V dropped 6 bases and J dropped 4; count of bases not matched to a gene: 8. Per germline, CDR1 LNHDA and CDR2 SQIVND (reference sequence). The CDR3 spells CASRARDRGRADTQYF. The CDR3 nucleotides are TGTGCCAGTAGGGCCCGGGACAGGGGGCGCGCAGATACGCAGTATTTT.

The rearrangement joins TRBV6-2 or TRBV6-3 to TRBJ2-3; the D gene is possibly TRBD2 (6 bases). The V and J ends lost 6 bases and 4 bases respectively, with 20 bases between them. From germline, CDR1 is MNHEY and CDR2 SVGEGT. This CDR3 comprises 16 residues. CDR3 protein: CASREGGGTSSDTQYF. The DNA of the CDR3 is TGTGCCAGCAGGGAGGGCGGCGGGACTTCTTCAGATACGCAGTATTTT.

Concerning this clonotype itself: An end of the junction does not agree with germline; a read error may underlie this. CDR3: CATGKLTAGQEAQYF. The CDR3 DNA sequence: TGTGCCACCGGGAAGCTTACAGCCGGCCAAGAGGCCCAGTACTTC. V usage is TRBV24-1 and J usage is TRBJ2-5; D ambiguous. The CDR3 is made up of 15 amino acids. Germline CDR1 is KGHDR and CDR2 is SFDVKD.

V and J are TRBV19 and TRBJ2-7; possible D gene TRBD2, 6 bases. There are 14 residues in the CDR3. From germline, CDR1 is LNHDA and CDR2 SQIVND (reference sequence). The V and J ends lost 9 bases and 2 bases respectively, with 17 bases between them. Here the CDR3 reads CASADGGTPYEQYF. Here the CDR3 DNA reads TGTGCCAGCGCCGACGGGGGAACCCCCTACGAGCAGTACTTC.

This clonotype was observed a handful of times. V gene TRBV27 combines with J gene TRBJ1-1, with D possibly being TRBD1 (5 bases). CDR3 length: 14 residues. The V end lost 0 bases, the J end lost 4 bases, and 9 bases lay between the germline ends. Germline CDR1 is MNHEY and CDR2 is SMNVEV (reference sequence). The CDR3 nucleotides are TGTGCCAGCAGTTTATCCGGAGGGGCCACTGAAGCTTTCTTT. As protein: CASSLSGGATEAFF.

The genes are TRBV7-9 and TRBJ2-2; 7 nucleotides match TRBD1. Germline V gene data show CDR1 as SEHNR and CDR2 as FQNEAQ (reference sequence). V lost 7 bases, J lost 2 bases, and 4 bases stayed unmatched. CDR3 length: 14 residues. CDR3 amino acids: CASNRQGNTGELFF. The CDR3 DNA is TGTGCCAGCAACAGACAGGGTAACACCGGGGAGCTGTTTTTT.

There are a few counts of this clonotype. The chain links TRBV7-2 to TRBJ2-2; 11 nucleotides agree with TRBD1. The CDR3 runs to 15 residues. Germline CDR1 is SGHTA and CDR2 is FQGNSA. The V segment lost 2 bases and the J segment 6 bases; nucleotides outside the gene matches: 2. The CDR3 DNA is TGTGCCAGCAGCTTATTGGGACAGGGGGCCGGGGAGCTGTTTTTT. Amino acid sequence: CASSLLGQGAGELFF. Filled out from reference TRBV7-2 and TRBJ2-2, the complete variable domain reads GAGVSQSPSNKVTEKGKDVELRCDPISGHTALYWYRQSLGQGLEFLIYFQGNSAPDKSGLPSDRFSAERTGGSVSTLTIQRTQQEDSAVYLCASSLLGQGAGELFFGEGSRLTVL.